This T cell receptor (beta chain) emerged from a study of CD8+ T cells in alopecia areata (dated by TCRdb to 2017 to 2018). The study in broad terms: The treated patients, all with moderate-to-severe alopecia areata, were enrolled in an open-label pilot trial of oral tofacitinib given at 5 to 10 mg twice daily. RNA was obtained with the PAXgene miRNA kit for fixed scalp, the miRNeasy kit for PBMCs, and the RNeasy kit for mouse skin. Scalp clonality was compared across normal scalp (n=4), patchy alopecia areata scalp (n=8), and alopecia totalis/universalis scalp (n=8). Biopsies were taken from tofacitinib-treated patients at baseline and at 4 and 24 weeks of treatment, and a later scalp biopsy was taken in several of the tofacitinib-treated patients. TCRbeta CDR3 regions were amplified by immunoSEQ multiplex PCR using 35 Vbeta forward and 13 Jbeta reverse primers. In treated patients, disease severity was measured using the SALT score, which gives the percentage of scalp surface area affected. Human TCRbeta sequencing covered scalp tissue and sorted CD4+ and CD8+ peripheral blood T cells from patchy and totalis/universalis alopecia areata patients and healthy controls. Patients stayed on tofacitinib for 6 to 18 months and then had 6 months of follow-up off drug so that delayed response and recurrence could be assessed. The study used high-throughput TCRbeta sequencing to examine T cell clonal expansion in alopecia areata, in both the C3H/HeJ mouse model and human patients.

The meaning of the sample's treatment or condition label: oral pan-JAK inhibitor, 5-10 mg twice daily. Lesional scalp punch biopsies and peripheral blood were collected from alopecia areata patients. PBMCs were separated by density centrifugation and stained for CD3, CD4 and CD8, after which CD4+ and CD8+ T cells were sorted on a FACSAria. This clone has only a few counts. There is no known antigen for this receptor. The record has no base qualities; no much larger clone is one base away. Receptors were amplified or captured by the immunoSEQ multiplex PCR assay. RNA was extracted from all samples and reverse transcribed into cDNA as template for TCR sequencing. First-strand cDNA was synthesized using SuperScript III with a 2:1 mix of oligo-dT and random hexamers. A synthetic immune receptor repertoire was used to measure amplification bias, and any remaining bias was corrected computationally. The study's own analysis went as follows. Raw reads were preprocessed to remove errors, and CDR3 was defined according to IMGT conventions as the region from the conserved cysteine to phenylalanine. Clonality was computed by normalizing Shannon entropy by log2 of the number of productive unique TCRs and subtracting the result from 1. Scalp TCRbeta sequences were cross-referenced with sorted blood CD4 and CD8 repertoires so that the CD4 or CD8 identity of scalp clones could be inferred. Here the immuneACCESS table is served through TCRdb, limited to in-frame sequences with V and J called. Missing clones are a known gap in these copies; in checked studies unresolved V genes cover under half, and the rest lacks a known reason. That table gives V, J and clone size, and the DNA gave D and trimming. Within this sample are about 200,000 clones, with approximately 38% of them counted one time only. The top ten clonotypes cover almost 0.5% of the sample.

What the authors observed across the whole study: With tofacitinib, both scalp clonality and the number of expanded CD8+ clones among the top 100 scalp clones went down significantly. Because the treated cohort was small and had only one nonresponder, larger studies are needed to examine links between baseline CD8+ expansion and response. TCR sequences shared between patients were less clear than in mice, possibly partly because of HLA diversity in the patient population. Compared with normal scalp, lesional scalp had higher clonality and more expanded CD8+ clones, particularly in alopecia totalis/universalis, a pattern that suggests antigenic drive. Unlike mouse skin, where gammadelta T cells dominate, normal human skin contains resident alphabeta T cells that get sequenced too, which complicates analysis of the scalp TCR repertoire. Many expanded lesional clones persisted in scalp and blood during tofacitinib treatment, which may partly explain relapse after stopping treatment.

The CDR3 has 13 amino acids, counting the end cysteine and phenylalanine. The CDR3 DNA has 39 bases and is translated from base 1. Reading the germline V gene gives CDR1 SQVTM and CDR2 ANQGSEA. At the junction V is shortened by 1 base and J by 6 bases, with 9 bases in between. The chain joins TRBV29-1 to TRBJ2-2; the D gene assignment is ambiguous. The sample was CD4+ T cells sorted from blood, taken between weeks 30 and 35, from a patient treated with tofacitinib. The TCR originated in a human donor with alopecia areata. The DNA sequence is TGCAGCGTTGAAGGGTGGACCCCCGGGGAGCTGTTTTTT. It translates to CSVEGWTPGELFF.